The entry below describes one T cell receptor (beta chain). The CDR3 is made up of 16 amino acids. This sample stems from a study of brain metastases from non-small cell lung cancer. The assay was immunoSEQ multiplex PCR, and TCRdb's table has in-frame clones only and misses some. The sample records some 2,000 clones, around 82% being singletons. The TCR comes from a donor at least 40 years old with non-small cell lung cancer. The V call is TRBV21-1, the J call TRBJ2-1; the table names TRBD2, a call not compared with the DNA. TRBV21-1 constitutes a pseudogene. The material sequenced was tumor-adjacent normal tissue. The DNA of the CDR3 is TGTGCCAGCAGCCTAGGTGTAGCCCATTCCGACAATGAGCAGTTCTTC. Translating gives CASSLGVAHSDNEQFF.